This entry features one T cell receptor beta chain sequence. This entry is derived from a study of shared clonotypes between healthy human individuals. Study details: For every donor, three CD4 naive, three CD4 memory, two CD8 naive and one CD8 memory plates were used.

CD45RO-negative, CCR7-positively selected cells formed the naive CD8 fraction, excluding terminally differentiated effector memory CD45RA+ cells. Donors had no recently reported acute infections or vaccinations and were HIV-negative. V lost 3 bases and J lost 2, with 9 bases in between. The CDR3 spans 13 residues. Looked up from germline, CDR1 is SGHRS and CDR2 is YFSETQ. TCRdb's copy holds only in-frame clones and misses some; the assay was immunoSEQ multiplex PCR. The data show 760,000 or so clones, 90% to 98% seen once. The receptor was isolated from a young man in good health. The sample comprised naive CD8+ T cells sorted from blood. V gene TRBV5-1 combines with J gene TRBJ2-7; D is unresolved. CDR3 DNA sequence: TGCGCCAGCAGCTCCGTCTTGACCTACGAGCAGTACTTC. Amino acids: CASSSVLTYEQYF.